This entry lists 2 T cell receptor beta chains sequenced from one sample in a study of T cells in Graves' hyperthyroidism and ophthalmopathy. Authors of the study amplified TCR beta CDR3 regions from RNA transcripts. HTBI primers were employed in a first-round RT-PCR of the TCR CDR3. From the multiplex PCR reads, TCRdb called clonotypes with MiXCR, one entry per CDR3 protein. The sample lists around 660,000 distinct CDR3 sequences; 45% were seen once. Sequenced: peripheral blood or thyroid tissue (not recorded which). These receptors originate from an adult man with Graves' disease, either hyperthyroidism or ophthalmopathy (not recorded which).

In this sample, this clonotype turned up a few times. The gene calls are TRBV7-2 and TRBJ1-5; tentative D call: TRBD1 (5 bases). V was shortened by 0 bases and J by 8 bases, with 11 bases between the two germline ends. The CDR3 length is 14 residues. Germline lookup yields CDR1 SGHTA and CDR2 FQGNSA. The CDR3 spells CASSLAAGMEPQHF. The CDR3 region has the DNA TGTGCCAGCAGCTTAGCGGCAGGGATGGAGCCCCAGCATTTT.

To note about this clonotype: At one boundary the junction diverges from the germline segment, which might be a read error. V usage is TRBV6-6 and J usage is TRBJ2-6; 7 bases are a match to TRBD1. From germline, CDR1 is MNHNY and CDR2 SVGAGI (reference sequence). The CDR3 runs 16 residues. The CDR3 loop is CASSYRDRVGSNVLTF. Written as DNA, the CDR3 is TGTGCCAGCAGTTACAGAGACAGGGTTGGGTCCAACGTCCTGACTTTC.